Sequencing of this TCR beta chain was carried out in a study of blood T cell repertoires in COVID-19. Study background: Acute and convalescent COVID-19 specimens originated in the United States, Italy and Spain. PBMCs, B-cell-depleted T cells, or T cells provided the cDNA or gDNA that made up the material.

Methods used by the authors: Amplification with reference gene primers provided the estimates of nucleated cell counts. Data came from immunoSEQ multiplex PCR; TCRdb stores just in-frame clones and leaves some out. V and J calls plus clone size are reproduced from that table; the DNA served to infer D and trimming. The table has about 150,000 clones, roughly nine tenths seen once; the top ten hold about 15%. The trim removed 5 bases at V and 1 base at J, leaving 9 bases unmatched. Germline CDR1 SEHNR, CDR2 FQNEAQ (reference sequence). The CDR3 extends over 17 amino acids. The TCR sequence derives from a middle-aged woman with acute or convalescent COVID-19. The rearrangement uses TRBV7-9 and TRBJ1-3; 9 nucleotides align to TRBD1. Specimen: peripheral blood. The DNA of the CDR3 is TGTGCCAGCAGCCCTGGGTGGGACAGGGATTCTGGAAACACCATATATTTT. It translates to CASSPGWDRDSGNTIYF.